These 27 T cell receptor beta chains were all obtained from the same sample, sequenced in a study of CD8+ T cells in alopecia areata (dated by TCRdb to the late 2010s). Libraries were built with the immunoSEQ multiplex PCR assay. To provide template for TCR sequencing, every sample had RNA extracted and reverse transcribed into cDNA. TCRdb mirrors the immuneACCESS table, restricted to in-frame sequences. Some clones are absent from its copies; in checked studies, under half trace to an unresolved V gene, and the reason for the others is unknown. In all, the sample holds 120,000 or so clones, and more than 30% of those were seen once. The ten largest clonotypes hold over 3% of the sample. The specimen was CD4+ T cells sorted from blood. Source of these receptors: a human donor with alopecia areata.

This clone was seen only a few times. This CDR3 is CASSLPSSSYEQYF. The CDR3 nucleotides read TGTGCCAGCAGTTTGCCCAGCAGCTCCTACGAGCAGTACTTC. This rearrangement joins TRBV28 to TRBJ2-7; D unclear. This CDR3 contains 14 residues. Trimming stripped 3 bases from V and 0 bases from J, with 9 bases between. Germline-derived CDR1 and CDR2 are MDHEN and SYDVKM.

J is TRBJ2-2 and V is TRBV5-6, with D perhaps TRBD2 (6 bases). The germline gives CDR1 SGHDT, CDR2 YYEEEE. V lost 4 bases, J lost 4 bases, and 11 bases lay in between. The CDR3 covers 14 residues. The CDR3 region is CASSPLAGTGELFF. CDR3 sequence (DNA): TGTGCCAGCAGCCCACTAGCCGGCACCGGGGAGCTGTTTTTT.

This chain uses TRBV2 with TRBJ1-4; tentatively, D is TRBD1 (6 bases). The CDR3 consists of 15 residues. Germline-derived CDR1 and CDR2 are SNHLY and FYNNEI. V was pared by 10 bases and J by 10 bases, with 25 bases between. CDR3 bases: TGTGCCACCGACCGCCCGGGACAACCACCCGGAAAACTGTTTTTT. Its protein is CATDRPGQPPGKLFF.

The genes are TRBV29-1 and TRBJ1-1; TRBD1 matches 7 bases. This CDR3 region has 12 residues. The V and J ends lost 7 bases and 4 bases, in that order; junction bases with no gene match: 6. Germline V gene lookup returns CDR1 SQVTM and CDR2 ANQGSEA. CDR3 bases: TGCAGCGGCAGACAGGGAGCCACTGAAGCTTTCTTT. It encodes CSGRQGATEAFF.

The rearrangement links TRBV7-8 to TRBJ2-1; TRBD1 matches 7 bases. The CDR3 has 15 residues. Germline-derived CDR1 and CDR2 are SGHVS and FQNEAQ. V was pared by 4 bases and J by 2 bases, with 5 bases of the junction left unmatched. The CDR3: CASSYDRVPYNEQFF. CDR3 nucleotide sequence: TGTGCCAGCAGCTACGACAGGGTCCCCTACAATGAGCAGTTCTTC. Using reference TRBV7-8 and TRBJ2-1 for the parts outside the CDR3, the full variable domain is GAGVSQSPRYKVAKRGQDVALRCDPISGHVSLFWYQQALGQGPEFLTYFQNEAQLDKSGLPSDRFFAERPEGSVSTLKIQRTQQEDSAVYLCASSYDRVPYNEQFFGPGTRLTVL.

The rearrangement joins TRBV7-9 to TRBJ1-2; D is ambiguous. The CDR3 is made up of 14 amino acids. CDR1 and CDR2 from the germline V gene are SEHNR and FQNEAQ (reference sequence). V gave up 8 bases and J gave up 2 bases, with 15 bases separating them. The chain's CDR3 is CASSDLRQNYGYTF. For the CDR3, the DNA is TGTGCCAGCTCCGACCTGAGGCAAAACTATGGCTACACCTTC.

Of note for this clone: A junction end diverges from the germline sequence, so it may reflect a read error. The rearrangement uses TRBV4-2 and TRBJ2-3, with TRBD2 matching over 11 bases. This CDR3 is built from 16 residues. Germline V gives CDR1 LGHNA, CDR2 YNFKEQ. The CDR3 DNA follows: TGTGCCAGCGGCCAGCAACTAGCGGGGGTGACAGATACGCAGTATTTT. It encodes CASGQQLAGVTDTQYF.

This clone is medium-sized (0.01 to 0.1%). The chain is built from TRBV5-1 and TRBJ2-7; D gene uncertain. The CDR3 totals 17 residues. V was shortened by 3 bases and J by 7 bases, with 26 bases between the two germline ends. Germline assignment: CDR1 SGHRS and CDR2 YFSETQ. The DNA of the CDR3 is TGCGCCAGCAGCTCGGAAGACGAACAGAGAACCCCTCGAGAGCAGTACTTC. Its protein product is CASSSEDEQRTPREQYF.

The J gene is TRBJ1-1, the V gene TRBV2, with 7 bases identical to TRBD1. From germline, CDR1 is SNHLY and CDR2 FYNNEI. Trimming removed 9 bases from V and 0 bases from J; junction bases left unmatched: 16. The CDR3 sequence is 17 residues long. CDR3 residues: CASTAQGSIMMNTEAFF. Here the CDR3 DNA reads TGTGCCAGTACGGCACAGGGGAGTATAATGATGAACACTGAAGCTTTCTTT.

The chain has TRBV27 and TRBJ2-7; D may match TRBD1 or TRBD2 (5 bases each). V was shortened by 2 bases and J by 9 bases, with 14 bases between the two germline ends. Germline-derived CDR1 and CDR2 are MNHEY and SMNVEV (reference sequence). This CDR3 is built from 13 residues. CDR3 in amino acids: CASSLRDGAGQYF. CDR3 nucleotide sequence: TGTGCCAGCAGTTTACGGGACGGGGCCGGGCAGTACTTC.

This clone was seen more than once but under ten times. The chain uses TRBV30 and TRBJ2-1; tentatively, D is TRBD1 (5 bases). The CDR3 is made up of 13 amino acids. Trimming stripped 2 bases from V and 4 bases from J, with 9 bases between. CDR1 GTSNPN and CDR2 SVGIG come from the germline V gene (reference sequence). CDR3 DNA sequence: TGTGCCTGGAGTCGACAGAGGTACAATGAGCAGTTCTTC. This gives the protein CAWSRQRYNEQFF.

J is TRBJ1-2 and V is TRBV7-2; no firm D call. The CDR3 covers 12 residues. V dropped 5 bases and J dropped 3 bases, with 7 bases sitting between them. CDR1 is SGHTA, CDR2 FQGNSA, per germline. The CDR3: CASSLTDYGYTF. CDR3 nucleotide sequence: TGTGCCAGCAGCCTGACGGACTATGGCTACACCTTC.

This chain connects TRBV30 to TRBJ1-5; D gene unclear. V gave up 0 bases and J gave up 3 bases, with 9 bases separating them. The CDR3 has 14 amino acids. Germline values: CDR1 GTSNPN, CDR2 SVGIG (reference sequence). In DNA, the CDR3 is TGTGCCTGGAGTGTAATCCAGTTCAATCAGCCCCAGCATTTT. Translated, it gives CAWSVIQFNQPQHF.

This clone was seen a few times. The V gene is TRBV7-2, the J gene TRBJ2-2, with D perhaps being TRBD1 or TRBD2 (6 bases each). Germline values: CDR1 SGHTA, CDR2 FQGNSA. Trimming pared 6 bases from V and 4 bases from J, leaving 18 bases between. The CDR3 loop spans 16 amino acids. In nucleotides, the CDR3 is TGTGCCAGCAGATCCTTAAGCGGAGGGGGCACCGGGGAGCTGTTTTTT. The encoded protein is CASRSLSGGGTGELFF.

This clone was picked up a small number of times. V is TRBV29-1 and J is TRBJ2-3; the match to TRBD2 covers 10 bases. From germline, CDR1 is SQVTM and CDR2 ANQGSEA. The trim removed 2 bases at V and 6 bases at J, leaving 8 bases unmatched. The CDR3 consists of 15 residues. The CDR3, as DNA: TGCAGCGTTGAACGGTATAGCGGGAGGAGTGATACGCAGTATTTT. It codes for CSVERYSGRSDTQYF.

The chain couples TRBV7-9 to TRBJ2-1; 10 nucleotides line up with TRBD1. The CDR3 contains 16 residues. Germline V gene sequence: CDR1 SEHNR, CDR2 FQNEAQ (reference sequence). Losses at the gene ends were 4 bases for V and 8 bases for J; bases not matched to a gene: 11. CDR3 in amino acids: CASSSKPGQGFHEQFF. The CDR3 nucleotides are TGTGCCAGCAGCTCAAAGCCGGGACAGGGGTTCCATGAGCAGTTCTTC. Full variable domain (remainder filled in from reference TRBV7-9 and TRBJ2-1): DTGVSQNPRHKITKRGQNVTFRCDPISEHNRLYWYRQTLGQGPEFLTYFQNEAQLEKSRLLSDRFSAERPKGSFSTLEIQRTEQGDSAMYLCASSSKPGQGFHEQFFGPGTRLTVL.

The count of this clone is one. The V and J genes are TRBV5-1 and TRBJ1-1; no reliable D call. CDR1 and CDR2 (germline): SGHRS, YFSETQ. The CDR3 is made up of 14 amino acids. V dropped 0 bases and J dropped 1 base, with 7 bases sitting between them. As DNA, the CDR3 is TGCGCCAGCAGCTTGGCCCAGAGGAACACTGAAGCTTTCTTT. This gives the protein CASSLAQRNTEAFF.

This clone has only a few counts. The chain couples TRBV29-1 to TRBJ2-3; D call uncertain. V was clipped by 4 bases and J by 2 bases, with 19 bases between them. CDR3 size: 16 residues. Germline values: CDR1 SQVTM, CDR2 ANQGSEA. CDR3 in amino acids: CSVVIRLHTLTDTQYF. CDR3 coding DNA: TGCAGCGTTGTGATAAGACTTCATACACTCACAGATACGCAGTATTTT.

V is TRBV7-2 and J is TRBJ2-3, with D perhaps matching TRBD1 (6 bases). CDR1 is SGHTA, CDR2 FQGNSA, per germline. The CDR3 runs to 15 residues. V was pared by 4 bases and J by 2 bases, with 13 bases between. Written as DNA, the CDR3 is TGTGCCAGCAGCTCCACGGACAGAAACACAGATACGCAGTATTTT. Translation gives CASSSTDRNTDTQYF.

The chain employs TRBV30 and TRBJ2-1; 12 bases fit TRBD2. The J segment lost 8 bases and the V segment lost 5 bases, leaving 16 bases of the junction unmatched. The CDR3 runs 17 residues. Germline assignment: CDR1 GTSNPN and CDR2 SVGIG (reference sequence). The DNA for the CDR3 is TGTGCCTGGGTGCCTTGGAGGTCGGCTAGCGGGAGGGATGAGCAGTTCTTC. Amino acid sequence: CAWVPWRSASGRDEQFF.

This rearrangement joins TRBV5-1 to TRBJ1-1, with TRBD1 as a possible D gene (6 bases). The germline V gene encodes CDR1 SGHRS and CDR2 YFSETQ. Deletions cut 5 bases from V and 4 bases from J, with 15 bases between. CDR3 length: 14 amino acids. The CDR3 DNA is TGCGCCAGCAGGTCGGGGGGACAAGGCACTGAAGCTTTCTTT. Its protein product is CASRSGGQGTEAFF.

In this sample, this clone turned up a few times. The chain couples TRBV30 to TRBJ1-4; possible D gene TRBD1, 6 bases. Per germline, CDR1 GTSNPN and CDR2 SVGIG (reference sequence). V was shortened by 4 bases and J by 7 bases, with 16 bases between the two germline ends. The CDR3 totals 14 residues. For the CDR3, the DNA is TGTGCCTGGAACCAGGGGTCCGGGGGTGAAAAACTGTTTTTT. Protein sequence: CAWNQGSGGEKLFF.

The chain carries TRBV28 and TRBJ2-7; 7 bases map to TRBD1. V lost 2 bases to trimming and J lost 12 bases; unmatched junction nucleotides: 10. CDR1 MDHEN and CDR2 SYDVKM come from the germline V gene. The CDR3 totals 13 residues. The CDR3 nucleotides are TGTGCCAGCAGTTTAATAGGGGGCGGAGGACGGTACTTC. Translation: CASSLIGGGGRYF.

This clone was recorded a few times. This chain joins TRBV29-1 and TRBJ2-5, with TRBD2 matching 8 bases. This CDR3 has 12 amino acids. The J segment lost 7 bases and the V segment lost 2 bases, leaving 3 bases of the junction unmatched. CDR1 is SQVTM and CDR2 is ANQGSEA in the germline V gene. This chain's CDR3 is CSVEIAGRTQYF. In DNA, the CDR3 is TGCAGCGTTGAAATAGCGGGGAGGACCCAGTACTTC.

The chain is built from TRBV28 and TRBJ2-7; 8 bases align to TRBD1. Germline values: CDR1 MDHEN, CDR2 SYDVKM. The J segment lost 5 bases and the V segment lost 6 bases, leaving 9 bases of the junction unmatched. This CDR3 is 14 amino acids long. The DNA of the CDR3 is TGTGCCAGCAGCACGACAGGGGAAAACCACGAGCAGTACTTC. Protein product: CASSTTGENHEQYF.

The chain employs TRBV5-6 and TRBJ2-7; D remains ambiguous. The CDR3 has 15 amino acids. Trimming pared 4 bases from V and 12 bases from J, leaving 26 bases between. Germline V CDR1 and CDR2: SGHDT, YYEEEE. CDR3 bases: TGTGCCAGCAGCACACGCACTTATTTGGCCTATGCGACGTACTTC. Amino acid sequence: CASSTRTYLAYATYF. The full variable domain, its missing parts supplied by reference TRBV5-6 and TRBJ2-7, is DAGVTQSPTHLIKTRGQQVTLRCSPKSGHDTVSWYQQALGQGPQFIFQYYEEEERQRGNFPDRFSGHQFPNYSSELNVNALLLGDSALYLCASSTRTYLAYATYFGPGTRLTVT.

This chain connects TRBV29-1 to TRBJ2-3, with 7 bases that match TRBD2. Germline CDR1 reads SQVTM; CDR2 reads ANQGSEA. The CDR3 loop spans 19 amino acids. V trimming: 4 bases; J trimming: 2 bases; junction bases outside the gene matches: 21. The chain's CDR3 is CSVVSRRGRTGWDTDTQYF. CDR3 DNA: TGCAGCGTTGTATCCCGGCGGGGGAGGACGGGATGGGACACAGATACGCAGTATTTT.